Detailed here is one T cell receptor beta chain. The antigen is unknown. The treatment denotes: roughly 19 received Ad26.COV2.S at low or high dose, single or two shots; several received placebo; per-sample allocation not given. It was on day 63 after the first vaccine or placebo injection that samples were taken. TCRdb keeps only in-frame clones here, not all; method: immunoSEQ multiplex PCR. This sample yields 300,000 to 500,000 clones, of which roughly nine tenths are seen a single time; under 3.5% belongs to the top ten. These data belong to a study of Ad26.COV2.S vaccination and SARS-CoV-2 variants. Study at large: A COV1001 Ad26.COV2.S trial-arm participant provided the sample.

Whole-study findings and limits: Quantification of TCR breadth and depth may have yielded underestimates of total T cell responses.

V was clipped by 4 bases and J by 3 bases, with 12 bases between them. CDR1 is LGHDT, CDR2 YNNKEL, per germline (reference sequence). The CDR3 totals 14 residues. This chain links TRBV3-1 (or the pseudogene TRBV3-2) with TRBJ1-1, with a weak D call TRBD1 (5 bases). This sequence originates from a person between 18 and 65 years old who received the Ad26.COV2.S COVID-19 vaccine or a placebo. The input for sequencing was peripheral blood, taken in a trial of Ad26.COV2.S vaccine versus placebo. Written as DNA, the CDR3 is TGTGCCAGCAGCCCTCCGGGGGGGTACACTGAAGCTTTCTTT. Residues: CASSPPGGYTEAFF.